This T cell receptor beta chain was observed in a study of radiation and T cells in renal cell carcinoma. Overall study context: Nephrectomy followed 15 Gy stereotactic body radiation by 4 weeks.

Study outcomes and limitations: From baseline, blood top tumor clonotypes peaked at 2 weeks post-radiation.

Note on this clone: Its antigen remains unknown.

Libraries were prepared by immunoSEQ multiplex PCR; TCRdb keeps only in-frame clonotypes and omits some of them. The sample contains 70,000 to 100,000 clones, approximately 86% of which appear only once. The CDR3 loop spans 16 amino acids. J lost 3 bases, V lost 5 bases, and 12 bases had no gene match. In germline, CDR1 is SGDLS, CDR2 YYNGEE. Time point meaning: blood 2 weeks post-SBRT. The treatment was: 15 Gy SBRT to primary tumor, nephrectomy 4 weeks later. The patient's renal cell carcinoma had clear cell pathology. The origin of this receptor is a woman aged 45 to 65 with renal cell carcinoma. The chain has TRBV9 and TRBJ2-5; 8 positions match TRBD2. The specimen comprised blood, sampled from a patient whose treatment included radiotherapy and nephrectomy. In nucleotides, the CDR3 is TGTGCCAGCAGTCCGTCGGGCGGGGGGACCGAAGAGACCCAGTACTTC. It codes for CASSPSGGGTEETQYF. Full variable domain (rest looked up from reference TRBV9 and TRBJ2-5): DSGVTQTPKHLITATGQRVTLRCSPRSGDLSVYWYQQSLDQGLQFLIQYYNGEERAKGNILERFSAQQFPDLHSELNLSSLELGDSALYFCASSPSGGGTEETQYFGPGTRLLVL.